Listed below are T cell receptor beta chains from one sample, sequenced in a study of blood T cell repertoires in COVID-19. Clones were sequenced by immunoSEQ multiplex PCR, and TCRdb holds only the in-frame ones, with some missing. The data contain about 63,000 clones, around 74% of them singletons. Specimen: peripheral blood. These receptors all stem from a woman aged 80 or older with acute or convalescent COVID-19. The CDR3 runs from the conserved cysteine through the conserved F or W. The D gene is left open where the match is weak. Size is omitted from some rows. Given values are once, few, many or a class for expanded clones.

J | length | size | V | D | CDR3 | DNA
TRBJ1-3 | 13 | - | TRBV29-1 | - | CSVALRVGNTIYF | TGCAGCGTTGCGCTCAGGGTGGGAAACACCATATATTTT
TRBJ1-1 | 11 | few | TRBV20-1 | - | CSALRGGEAFF | TGCAGTGCCCTAAGGGGAGGTGAAGCTTTCTTT
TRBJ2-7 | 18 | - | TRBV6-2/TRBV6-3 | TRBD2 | CASSYSRTSGRTTYEQYF | TGTGCCAGCAGTTACTCTCGGACTAGCGGGAGGACTACCTACGAGCAGTACTTC
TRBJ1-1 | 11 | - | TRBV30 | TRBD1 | CAGQGNTEAFF | TGTGCCGGACAGGGGAACACTGAAGCTTTCTTT
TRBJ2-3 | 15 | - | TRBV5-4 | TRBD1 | CASSRNRGSTDTQYF | TGTGCCAGCAGCCGGAACAGGGGGAGCACAGATACGCAGTATTTT
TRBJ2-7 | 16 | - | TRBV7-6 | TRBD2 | CASSLGTSGRPYEQYF | TGTGCCAGCAGCTTAGGGACTAGCGGGAGACCCTACGAGCAGTACTTC
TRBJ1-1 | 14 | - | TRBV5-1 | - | CASSTGPGSTEAFF | TGCGCCAGCAGCACAGGGCCAGGGAGCACTGAAGCTTTCTTT
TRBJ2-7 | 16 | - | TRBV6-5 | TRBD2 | CASSYYGGGRGDEQYF | TGTGCCAGCAGTTACTACGGAGGCGGGAGAGGGGACGAGCAGTACTTC
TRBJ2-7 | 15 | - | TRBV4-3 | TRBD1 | CASSRVGQGTYEQYF | TGCGCCAGCAGCCGGGTCGGACAGGGGACCTACGAGCAGTACTTC
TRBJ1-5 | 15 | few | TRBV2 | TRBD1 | CASSSNRGGNQPQHF | TGTGCCAGCAGTTCTAACAGGGGCGGCAATCAGCCCCAGCATTTT
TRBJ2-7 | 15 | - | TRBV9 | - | CASSVVPVGPYEQYF | TGTGCCAGCAGCGTAGTGCCGGTTGGGCCCTACGAGCAGTACTTC
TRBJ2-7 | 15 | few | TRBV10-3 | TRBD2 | CATTRPPSGSYEQYF | TGTGCCACGACCAGACCACCTAGCGGCTCCTACGAGCAGTACTTC
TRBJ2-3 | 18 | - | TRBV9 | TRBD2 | CASSVDGLAGGGTDTQYF | TGTGCCAGCAGCGTAGACGGACTAGCGGGAGGGGGCACAGATACGCAGTATTTT
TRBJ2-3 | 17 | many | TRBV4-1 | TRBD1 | CASSSTGTGSSTDTQYF | TGCGCCAGCAGCTCCACCGGGACAGGGTCTAGCACAGATACGCAGTATTTT
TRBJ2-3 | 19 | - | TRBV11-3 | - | CASSLTPFPGSRVTDTQYF | TGTGCCAGCAGCTTAACTCCCTTTCCGGGATCTCGAGTAACAGATACGCAGTATTTT
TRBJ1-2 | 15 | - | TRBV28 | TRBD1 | CASSLKGAYDYGYTF | TGTGCCAGCAGTTTAAAGGGGGCGTATGACTATGGCTACACCTTC
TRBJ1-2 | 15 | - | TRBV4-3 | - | CASSQEWGSNYGYTF | TGCGCCAGCAGCCAAGAATGGGGCAGTAACTATGGCTACACCTTC
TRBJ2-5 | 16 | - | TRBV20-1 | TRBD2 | CSASPAGLAGGETQYF | TGCAGTGCTAGTCCTGCGGGACTAGCGGGAGGAGAGACCCAGTACTTC
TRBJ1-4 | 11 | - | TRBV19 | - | CASRGGEKLFF | TGTGCCAGTAGGGGGGGTGAAAAACTGTTTTTT
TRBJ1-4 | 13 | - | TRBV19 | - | CASSPRTGGKLFF | TGTGCCAGTAGTCCGCGGACCGGCGGGAAACTGTTTTTT
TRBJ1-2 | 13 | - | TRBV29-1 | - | CSATRGANYGYTF | TGCAGCGCCACTCGGGGAGCTAACTATGGCTACACCTTC
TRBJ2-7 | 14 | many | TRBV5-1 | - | CASSLSQGPGEQYF | TGCGCCAGCAGCTTGTCGCAGGGCCCAGGCGAGCAGTACTTC
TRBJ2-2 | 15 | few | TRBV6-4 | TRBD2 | CASSVVAGGTGELFF | TGTGCCAGCAGTGTCGTTGCGGGAGGAACCGGGGAGCTGTTTTTT
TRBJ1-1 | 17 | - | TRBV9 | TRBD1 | CASSANIGQGSYTEAFF | TGTGCCAGCAGCGCTAACATCGGACAGGGGTCTTACACTGAAGCTTTCTTT
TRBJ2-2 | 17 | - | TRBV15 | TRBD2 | CATSRLRTSGIGRELFF | TGTGCCACCAGCAGGCTACGGACTAGCGGGATAGGAAGGGAGCTGTTTTTT
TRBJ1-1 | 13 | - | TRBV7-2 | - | CASSPRGGTEAFF | TGTGCCAGCAGCCCTAGGGGTGGCACTGAAGCTTTCTTT
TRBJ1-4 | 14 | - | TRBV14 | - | CASSQDSRVEKLFF | TGTGCCAGCAGCCAAGACTCCAGGGTTGAAAAACTGTTTTTT
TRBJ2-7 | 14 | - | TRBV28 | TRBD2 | CASRLAGDSYEQYF | TGTGCCAGCAGGTTAGCGGGGGACTCCTACGAGCAGTACTTC
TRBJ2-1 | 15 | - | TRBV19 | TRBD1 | CASSIGDRGYNEQFF | TGTGCCAGTAGTATAGGGGACAGGGGTTACAATGAGCAGTTCTTC
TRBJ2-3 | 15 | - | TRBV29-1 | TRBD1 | CSGTRTGGSTDTQYF | TGCAGCGGGACCCGGACAGGGGGTAGCACAGATACGCAGTATTTT
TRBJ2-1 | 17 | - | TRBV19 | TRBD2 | CASSIESSGSAYNEQFF | TGTGCCAGTAGTATAGAGTCTAGCGGGAGCGCCTACAATGAGCAGTTCTTC
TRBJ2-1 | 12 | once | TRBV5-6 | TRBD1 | CASSLEDRVGLF | TGTGCCAGCAGCTTGGAGGACAGGGTGGGACTCTTC